This T cell receptor (beta chain) is from a study of cytomegalovirus exposure and HLA in healthy donors. Study findings and constraints: As a later analysis showed, a missense DCLRE1C variant was linked to trimming of TCR beta V- and J-genes. The study recorded 160 or so TCR beta chains that were cytomegalovirus-associated.

Concerning this clone itself: No antigen is known for it.

The CDR3 consists of 13 residues. Germline CDR1 is KGHSH and CDR2 is LQKENI. V gave up 0 bases and J gave up 4 bases, with 7 bases separating them. The PCR had 60 Vbeta and 13 Jbeta primers. Method: immunoSEQ multiplex PCR; TCRdb's copy keeps in-frame clones and lacks some. The sample holds 180,000 or so clones, around 80% seen once. The receptor's source is a girl aged 10-17 years in good health and CMV-seropositive. Sequenced: PBMCs. This chain connects TRBV18 to TRBJ2-7; no clear D. The CDR3 protein is CASSPPGQYEQYF. DNA of the CDR3: TGTGCCAGCTCACCACCGGGCCAATACGAGCAGTACTTC. The whole variable domain, filled in from reference TRBV18 and TRBJ2-7, reads NAGVMQNPRHLVRRRGQEARLRCSPMKGHSHVYWYRQLPEEGLKFMVYLQKENIIDESGMPKERFSAEFPKEGPSILRIQQVVRGDSAAYFCASSPPGQYEQYFGPGTRLTVT.